This T cell receptor beta chain appears in the sequencing data of a study of blood T cell repertoires in COVID-19. Looking at the study overall: The United States, Italy and Spain supplied acute and convalescent COVID-19 samples. Nucleic acid was either cDNA or gDNA, and it came from T cells, B-cell-depleted T cells, or PBMCs.

This CDR3 has 15 amino acids. Germline V gene lookup returns CDR1 SGHRS and CDR2 YFSETQ. V shed 4 bases and J 0 bases; nucleotides not matched to a gene: 2. In the source study's methods: Estimated nucleated cell counts came from reference gene primer amplification. Libraries were prepared by immunoSEQ multiplex PCR; TCRdb keeps only in-frame clonotypes and omits some of them. V, J and clone size were drawn from that table, and D and trimming were deduced from the DNA. This sample has around 100,000 clones, with around nine tenths found just once. Input material: peripheral blood. The sequence was collected from a man in his forties or fifties with acute or convalescent COVID-19. The rearrangement joins TRBV5-1 to TRBJ2-2; TRBD1 matches at 8 bases. The CDR3 is CASSGTGANTGELFF. Written as DNA, the CDR3 is TGCGCCAGCAGCGGGACAGGAGCGAACACCGGGGAGCTGTTTTTT.